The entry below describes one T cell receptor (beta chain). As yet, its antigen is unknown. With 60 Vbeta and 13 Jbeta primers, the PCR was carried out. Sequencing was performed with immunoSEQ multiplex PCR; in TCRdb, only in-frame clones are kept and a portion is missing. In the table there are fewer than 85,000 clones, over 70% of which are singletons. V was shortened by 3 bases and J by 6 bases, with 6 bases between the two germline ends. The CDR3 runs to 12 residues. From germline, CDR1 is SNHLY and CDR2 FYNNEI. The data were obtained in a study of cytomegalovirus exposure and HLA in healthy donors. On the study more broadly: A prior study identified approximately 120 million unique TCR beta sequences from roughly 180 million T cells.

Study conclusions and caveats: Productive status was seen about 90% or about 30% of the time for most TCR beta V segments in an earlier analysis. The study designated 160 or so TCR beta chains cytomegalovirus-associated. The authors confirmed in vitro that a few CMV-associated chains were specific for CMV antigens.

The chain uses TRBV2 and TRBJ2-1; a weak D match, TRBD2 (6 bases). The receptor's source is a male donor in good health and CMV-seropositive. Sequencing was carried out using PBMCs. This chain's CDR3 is CASSEGGNEQFF. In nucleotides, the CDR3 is TGTGCCAGCAGTGAGGGAGGCAATGAGCAGTTCTTC.